The rows below give T cell receptor beta chains drawn from one sample of a study of identical twins. TCRdb re-analysed the 5' RACE reads in MiXCR, keeping a single row per CDR3 protein. The sample includes hundreds of thousands of distinct CDR3 sequences, less than 10% of them seen just once. Sequencing was performed on memory (CD45RO+) T cells sorted from blood. Receptors originate from a woman between 18 and 29 years old in good health. The CDR3 runs from the conserved cysteine through the conserved F or W. The order of the fields is D gene, clone size, V gene, J gene, CDR3 protein, CDR3 DNA. A D gene is named only where the DNA matches it firmly. A clone size is listed for some rows: how often the clone was seen (once, few, many), or a class if it is expanded.

d_call: .; clone_size: .; v_call: TRBV10-3; j_call: TRBJ2-7; cdr3_aa: CAGRATDGEQYF; cdr3_nt: TGTGCCGGACGGGCGACCGACGGCGAGCAGTACTTC
d_call: .; clone_size: .; v_call: TRBV5-4; j_call: TRBJ1-1; cdr3_aa: CASSLPGQMPEAFF; cdr3_nt: TGTGCCAGCAGCCTCCCGGGACAAATGCCTGAAGCTTTCTTT
d_call: .; clone_size: few; v_call: TRBV27; j_call: TRBJ1-1; cdr3_aa: CASYLYTEAFF; cdr3_nt: TGTGCCAGCTACTTGTACACTGAAGCTTTCTTT
d_call: .; clone_size: many; v_call: TRBV15; j_call: TRBJ1-4; cdr3_aa: CATSREKLFF; cdr3_nt: TGTGCCACCAGCCGTGAAAAACTGTTTTTT
d_call: .; clone_size: .; v_call: TRBV7-3; j_call: TRBJ1-5; cdr3_aa: CASSVRATEPQHF; cdr3_nt: TGTGCCAGCAGCGTCCGGGCCACGGAGCCCCAGCATTTT
d_call: .; clone_size: .; v_call: TRBV5-1; j_call: TRBJ1-4; cdr3_aa: CASSQASTNEKLFF; cdr3_nt: TGCGCCAGCAGCCAGGCGTCAACTAATGAAAAACTGTTTTTT
d_call: .; clone_size: .; v_call: TRBV4-1; j_call: TRBJ2-5; cdr3_aa: CASTPGGDETQYF; cdr3_nt: TGCGCCAGCACCCCCGGGGGCGACGAGACCCAGTACTTC
d_call: .; clone_size: few; v_call: TRBV5-6; j_call: TRBJ1-1; cdr3_aa: CASSHPDMNTEAFF; cdr3_nt: TGTGCCAGCAGCCACCCGGACATGAACACTGAAGCTTTCTTT
d_call: TRBD2; clone_size: .; v_call: TRBV6-5; j_call: TRBJ2-1; cdr3_aa: CASSNGFSTSGKPDEQFF; cdr3_nt: TGTGCCAGCAGTAACGGCTTTTCGACTAGCGGGAAGCCTGATGAGCAGTTCTTC
d_call: .; clone_size: .; v_call: TRBV29-1; j_call: TRBJ1-1; cdr3_aa: CSVDGMKVNTEAFF; cdr3_nt: TGCAGCGTTGACGGGATGAAGGTGAACACTGAAGCTTTCTTT
d_call: .; clone_size: .; v_call: TRBV7-2; j_call: TRBJ2-1; cdr3_aa: CASSSWVSSNEQFF; cdr3_nt: TGTGCCAGCAGCTCTTGGGTCTCGTCAAATGAGCAGTTCTTC
d_call: TRBD2; clone_size: few; v_call: TRBV5-1; j_call: TRBJ2-1; cdr3_aa: CASSPLAGASEQFF; cdr3_nt: TGCGCCAGCAGCCCTTTAGCGGGAGCAAGCGAGCAGTTCTTC
d_call: TRBD2; clone_size: few; v_call: TRBV13; j_call: TRBJ2-1; cdr3_aa: CASSSSGGAYNEQFF; cdr3_nt: TGTGCCAGCAGCTCTAGCGGGGGGGCCTACAATGAGCAGTTCTTC
d_call: .; clone_size: .; v_call: TRBV2; j_call: TRBJ2-7; cdr3_aa: CASSGLGAYEQYF; cdr3_nt: TGTGCCAGCAGTGGCCTTGGGGCCTACGAGCAGTACTTC
d_call: TRBD1; clone_size: few; v_call: TRBV7-9; j_call: TRBJ1-1; cdr3_aa: CASRSGTVNTEAFF; cdr3_nt: TGTGCCAGCAGATCCGGGACAGTTAACACTGAAGCTTTCTTT
d_call: TRBD1; clone_size: few; v_call: TRBV10-3; j_call: TRBJ1-6; cdr3_aa: CATQGQANNSPLHF; cdr3_nt: TGTGCCACCCAAGGACAGGCCAATAATTCACCCCTCCACTTT
d_call: .; clone_size: .; v_call: TRBV3-1; j_call: TRBJ1-1; cdr3_aa: CASSHGGEAFF; cdr3_nt: TGTGCCAGCAGCCATGGCGGGGAAGCTTTCTTT
d_call: TRBD1; clone_size: .; v_call: TRBV29-1; j_call: TRBJ1-2; cdr3_aa: CSVGQGDYGYTF; cdr3_nt: TGCAGCGTTGGACAGGGGGACTATGGCTACACCTTC
d_call: TRBD2; clone_size: few; v_call: TRBV14; j_call: TRBJ2-1; cdr3_aa: CASSRLAGAFYNEQFF; cdr3_nt: TGTGCCAGCAGCCGGTTAGCGGGAGCCTTCTACAATGAGCAGTTCTTC
d_call: TRBD1; clone_size: many; v_call: TRBV6-5; j_call: TRBJ1-2; cdr3_aa: CASSYSARGGGGYTF; cdr3_nt: TGTGCCAGCAGTTACTCGGCCAGGGGGGGCGGTGGCTACACCTTC
d_call: .; clone_size: .; v_call: TRBV5-1; j_call: TRBJ2-5; cdr3_aa: CASSFARGGEETQYF; cdr3_nt: TGCGCCAGCAGCTTTGCCAGGGGAGGGGAGGAGACCCAGTACTTC
d_call: TRBD1; clone_size: .; v_call: TRBV2; j_call: TRBJ1-2; cdr3_aa: CASSERTGGGGYGYTF; cdr3_nt: TGTGCCAGCAGTGAAAGGACAGGCGGCGGAGGCTATGGCTACACCTTC
d_call: .; clone_size: many; v_call: TRBV4-1; j_call: TRBJ1-1; cdr3_aa: CASSPRRMSAGFMNTEAFF; cdr3_nt: TGCGCCAGCAGCCCACGGCGTATGTCCGCTGGTTTTATGAACACTGAAGCTTTCTTT
d_call: .; clone_size: .; v_call: TRBV7-3; j_call: TRBJ2-3; cdr3_aa: CASSLSRVGADTQYF; cdr3_nt: TGTGCCAGCAGCTTAAGCAGGGTAGGCGCAGATACGCAGTATTTT
d_call: .; clone_size: .; v_call: TRBV6-1; j_call: TRBJ2-2; cdr3_aa: CASGRPGELFF; cdr3_nt: TGTGCCAGCGGGCGGCCCGGGGAGCTGTTTTTT
d_call: TRBD1; clone_size: many; v_call: TRBV5-1; j_call: TRBJ2-1; cdr3_aa: CASRWDREQFF; cdr3_nt: TGCGCCAGCAGATGGGACAGGGAGCAGTTCTTC
d_call: .; clone_size: few; v_call: TRBV27; j_call: TRBJ2-1; cdr3_aa: CASSKQYNEQFF; cdr3_nt: TGTGCCAGCAGTAAGCAGTACAATGAGCAGTTCTTC
d_call: .; clone_size: .; v_call: TRBV5-1; j_call: TRBJ2-3; cdr3_aa: CASSLVLGGQDTQYF; cdr3_nt: TGCGCCAGCAGCCTGGTTTTAGGGGGGCAAGATACGCAGTATTTT
d_call: .; clone_size: .; v_call: TRBV6-1; j_call: TRBJ2-7; cdr3_aa: CASRPQGNGEQYF; cdr3_nt: TGTGCCAGCAGACCCCAGGGAAATGGCGAGCAGTACTTC
d_call: .; clone_size: few; v_call: TRBV28; j_call: TRBJ1-2; cdr3_aa: CASRPGYGYTF; cdr3_nt: TGTGCCAGCAGGCCCGGATATGGCTACACCTTC
d_call: .; clone_size: .; v_call: TRBV20-1; j_call: TRBJ2-5; cdr3_aa: CSAKPGHLSETQYF; cdr3_nt: TGCAGTGCCAAACCGGGACACCTCTCCGAGACCCAGTACTTC
d_call: TRBD2; clone_size: once; v_call: TRBV20-1; j_call: TRBJ2-7; cdr3_aa: CSASPGGGYEQYF; cdr3_nt: TGCAGTGCTAGCCCGGGAGGGGGCTACGAGCAGTACTTC
d_call: .; clone_size: few; v_call: TRBV9; j_call: TRBJ2-7; cdr3_aa: CASSESPSQGYEQYF; cdr3_nt: TGTGCCAGCAGCGAGTCGCCCAGTCAGGGTTACGAGCAGTACTTC
d_call: .; clone_size: .; v_call: TRBV20-1; j_call: TRBJ2-3; cdr3_aa: CSATPGTKDFTDTQYF; cdr3_nt: TGCAGTGCCACCCCGGGTACGAAGGACTTCACAGATACGCAGTATTTT
d_call: .; clone_size: many; v_call: TRBV20-1; j_call: TRBJ1-1; cdr3_aa: CSARVGGRTEAFF; cdr3_nt: TGCAGTGCTAGAGTTGGGGGGCGCACTGAAGCTTTCTTT
d_call: TRBD2; clone_size: many; v_call: TRBV5-1; j_call: TRBJ2-2; cdr3_aa: CASSGDTSVAGELFF; cdr3_nt: TGCGCCAGCAGCGGCGATACTAGCGTTGCCGGGGAGCTGTTTTTT
d_call: .; clone_size: .; v_call: TRBV30; j_call: TRBJ1-1; cdr3_aa: CAWSVELLNTEAFF; cdr3_nt: TGTGCCTGGAGTGTAGAACTCCTGAACACTGAAGCTTTCTTT
d_call: .; clone_size: .; v_call: TRBV2; j_call: TRBJ1-1; cdr3_aa: CASTSAGSRAEAFF; cdr3_nt: TGTGCCAGCACTTCCGCAGGGTCAAGGGCTGAAGCTTTCTTT
d_call: TRBD2; clone_size: few; v_call: TRBV5-1; j_call: TRBJ2-1; cdr3_aa: CASSVQTGGLHEQFF; cdr3_nt: TGCGCCAGCAGCGTACAGACGGGGGGGCTCCATGAGCAGTTCTTC
d_call: TRBD2; clone_size: many; v_call: TRBV10-3; j_call: TRBJ2-1; cdr3_aa: CAVSPPGLGVYEQFF; cdr3_nt: TGTGCCGTTAGTCCGCCGGGACTAGGGGTTTACGAGCAGTTCTTC
d_call: TRBD2; clone_size: .; v_call: TRBV7-7; j_call: TRBJ2-1; cdr3_aa: CASSPGGAGGVNEQFF; cdr3_nt: TGTGCCAGCAGCCCCGGAGGAGCGGGAGGAGTTAATGAGCAGTTCTTC
d_call: TRBD2; clone_size: few; v_call: TRBV9; j_call: TRBJ2-7; cdr3_aa: CASSRDYGYEQYF; cdr3_nt: TGTGCCAGCAGTAGGGACTACGGATACGAGCAGTACTTC
d_call: .; clone_size: .; v_call: TRBV5-1; j_call: TRBJ2-2; cdr3_aa: CASSLAQGSTGELFF; cdr3_nt: TGCGCCAGCAGCTTGGCACAGGGTAGCACCGGGGAGCTGTTTTTT
d_call: TRBD1; clone_size: few; v_call: TRBV18; j_call: TRBJ1-1; cdr3_aa: CASSPGQGLFTEAFF; cdr3_nt: TGTGCCAGCTCACCGGGACAGGGGCTCTTCACTGAAGCTTTCTTT
d_call: .; clone_size: .; v_call: TRBV12-3/TRBV12-4; j_call: TRBJ1-1; cdr3_aa: CASSPQGPLNTEAFF; cdr3_nt: TGTGCCAGCAGTCCCCAGGGTCCATTGAACACTGAAGCTTTCTTT
d_call: TRBD1; clone_size: .; v_call: TRBV5-1; j_call: TRBJ2-4; cdr3_aa: CASSSTGTGEIQYF; cdr3_nt: TGCGCCAGCAGCTCAACCGGGACAGGGGAGATTCAGTACTTC
d_call: TRBD1; clone_size: few; v_call: TRBV4-1; j_call: TRBJ1-5; cdr3_aa: CASSQEVGRGNQPQHF; cdr3_nt: TGCGCCAGCAGCCAAGAAGTAGGCAGGGGGAATCAGCCCCAGCATTTT
d_call: TRBD2; clone_size: few; v_call: TRBV20-1; j_call: TRBJ2-3; cdr3_aa: CSASPRLAVSTDTQYF; cdr3_nt: TGCAGTGCTAGTCCCAGACTAGCGGTAAGCACAGATACGCAGTATTTT
d_call: .; clone_size: .; v_call: TRBV6-2/TRBV6-3; j_call: TRBJ2-1; cdr3_aa: CASSPRTLQFF; cdr3_nt: TGTGCCAGCAGTCCCCGCACGTTGCAGTTCTTC
d_call: TRBD2; clone_size: .; v_call: TRBV3-1; j_call: TRBJ2-3; cdr3_aa: CASSQGTSGFSTDTQYF; cdr3_nt: TGTGCCAGCAGCCAAGGGACTAGCGGGTTTAGCACAGATACGCAGTATTTT
d_call: .; clone_size: .; v_call: TRBV6-2/TRBV6-3; j_call: TRBJ2-6; cdr3_aa: CASGRSGANVLTF; cdr3_nt: TGTGCCAGCGGGCGTTCTGGGGCCAACGTCCTGACTTTC
d_call: TRBD2; clone_size: few; v_call: TRBV12-3/TRBV12-4; j_call: TRBJ2-7; cdr3_aa: CASRAGGRSSYEQYF; cdr3_nt: TGTGCCAGCAGGGCCGGGGGGAGAAGCTCCTACGAGCAGTACTTC
d_call: .; clone_size: many; v_call: TRBV7-2; j_call: TRBJ2-3; cdr3_aa: CASSWYRADTQYF; cdr3_nt: TGTGCCAGCAGCTGGTACAGGGCAGATACGCAGTATTTT